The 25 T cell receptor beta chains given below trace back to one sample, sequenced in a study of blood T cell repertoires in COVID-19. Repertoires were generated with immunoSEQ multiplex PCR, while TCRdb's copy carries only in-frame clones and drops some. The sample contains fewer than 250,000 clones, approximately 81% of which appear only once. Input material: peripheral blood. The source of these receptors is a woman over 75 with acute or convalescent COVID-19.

The CDR3 DNA is TGTGCCAGCAGCAAATTGTACAGGGAAGAGTTTCAGCCCCAGCATTTT. Translating it yields CASSKLYREEFQPQHF. The rearrangement uses TRBV21-1 and TRBJ1-5; the table's D call TRBD1 went unverified against the DNA. TRBV21-1 represents a pseudogene. The CDR3 spans 16 residues.

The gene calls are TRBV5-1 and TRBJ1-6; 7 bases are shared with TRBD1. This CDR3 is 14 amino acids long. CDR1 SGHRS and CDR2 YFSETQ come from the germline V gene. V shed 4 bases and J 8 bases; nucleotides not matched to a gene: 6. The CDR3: CASSPTGFDSPLHF. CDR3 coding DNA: TGCGCCAGCAGCCCGACAGGGTTTGATTCACCCCTCCACTTT. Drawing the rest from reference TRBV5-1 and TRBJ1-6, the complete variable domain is KAGVTQTPRYLIKTRGQQVTLSCSPISGHRSVSWYQQTPGQGLQFLFEYFSETQRNKGNFPGRFSGRQFSNSRSEMNVSTLELGDSALYLCASSPTGFDSPLHFGNGTRLTVT.

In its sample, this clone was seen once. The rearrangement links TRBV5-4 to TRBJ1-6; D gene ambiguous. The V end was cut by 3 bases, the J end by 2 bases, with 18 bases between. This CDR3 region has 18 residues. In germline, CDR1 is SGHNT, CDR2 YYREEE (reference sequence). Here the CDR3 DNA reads TGTGCCAGCAGCTCCTCCCCAGTTGAGGGAACCTATAATTCACCCCTCCACTTT. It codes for CASSSSPVEGTYNSPLHF.

The CDR3 DNA sequence: TGTGCCAGCAGCCAAGAGTCAAGAGGCAGTGGAAACACCATATATTTT. It specifies CASSQESRGSGNTIYF. This sequence joins TRBV3-1 (or the pseudogene TRBV3-2) and TRBJ1-3; D unresolved. This CDR3 has 16 amino acids. Trimming cost V 0 bases and J 3 bases, with 12 bases left between them. Germline V gene lookup returns CDR1 LGHDT and CDR2 YNNKEL (reference sequence).

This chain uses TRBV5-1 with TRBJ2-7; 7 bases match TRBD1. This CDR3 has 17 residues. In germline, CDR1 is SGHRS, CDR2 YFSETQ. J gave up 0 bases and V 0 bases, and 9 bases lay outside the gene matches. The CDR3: CASSLEPIRGSSYEQYF. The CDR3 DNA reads TGCGCCAGCAGCTTGGAGCCCATCAGGGGGAGCTCCTACGAGCAGTACTTC.

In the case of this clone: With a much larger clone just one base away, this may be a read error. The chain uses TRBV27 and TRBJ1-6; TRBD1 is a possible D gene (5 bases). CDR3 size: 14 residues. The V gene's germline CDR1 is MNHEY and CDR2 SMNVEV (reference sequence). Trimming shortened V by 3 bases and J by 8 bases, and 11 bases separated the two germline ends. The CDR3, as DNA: TGTGCCAGCAGTTTCTCGGGGGATGATTCACCCCTCCACTTT. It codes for CASSFSGDDSPLHF.

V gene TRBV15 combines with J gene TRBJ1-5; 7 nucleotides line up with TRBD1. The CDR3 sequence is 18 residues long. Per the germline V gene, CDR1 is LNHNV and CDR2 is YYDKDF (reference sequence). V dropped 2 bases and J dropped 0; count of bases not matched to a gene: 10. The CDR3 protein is CATSRTGASMYSNQPQHF. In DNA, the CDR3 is TGTGCCACCAGCAGAACAGGGGCGTCGATGTATAGCAATCAGCCCCAGCATTTT.

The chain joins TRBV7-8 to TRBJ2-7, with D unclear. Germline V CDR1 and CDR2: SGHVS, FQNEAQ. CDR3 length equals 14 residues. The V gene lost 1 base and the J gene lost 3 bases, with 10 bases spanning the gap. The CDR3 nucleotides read TGTGCCAGCAGCTTAGTGAGTTCCGACTACGAGCAGTACTTC. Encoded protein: CASSLVSSDYEQYF.

In DNA form, the CDR3 reads TGTGCCAGCAGTCTTCCAGGCCTTAACACTGAAGCTTTCTTT. Protein product: CASSLPGLNTEAFF. The rearrangement joins TRBV11-3 to TRBJ1-1; D remains unclear. The V end was cut by 6 bases, the J end by 2 bases, with 13 bases between. CDR3 length: 14 residues. In germline, CDR1 is SGHNT, CDR2 YENEEA. Together with reference TRBV11-3 and TRBJ1-1, the CDR3 gives the full variable domain: EAGVVQSPRYKIIEKKQPVAFWCNPISGHNTLYWYLQNLGQGPELLIRYENEEAVDDSQLPKDRFSAERLKGVDSTLKIQPAELGDSAVYLCASSLPGLNTEAFFGQGTRLTVV.

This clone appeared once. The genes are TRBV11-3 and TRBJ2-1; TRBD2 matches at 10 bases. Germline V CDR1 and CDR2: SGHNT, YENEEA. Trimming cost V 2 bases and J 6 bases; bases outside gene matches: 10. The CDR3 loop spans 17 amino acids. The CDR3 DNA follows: TGTGCCAGCAGCTTAATCCGGAGCGGGGGGGTGTCCAATGAGCAGTTCTTC. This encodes CASSLIRSGGVSNEQFF.

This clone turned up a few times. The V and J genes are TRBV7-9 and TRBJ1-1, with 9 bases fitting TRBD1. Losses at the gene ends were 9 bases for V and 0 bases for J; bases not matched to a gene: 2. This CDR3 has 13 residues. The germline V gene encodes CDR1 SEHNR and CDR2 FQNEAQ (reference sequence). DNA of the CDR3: TGTGCCAGTGACAGGGGGTTGAACACTGAAGCTTTCTTT. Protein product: CASDRGLNTEAFF. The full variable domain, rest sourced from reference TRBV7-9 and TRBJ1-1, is DTGVSQNPRHKITKRGQNVTFRCDPISEHNRLYWYRQTLGQGPEFLTYFQNEAQLEKSRLLSDRFSAERPKGSFSTLEIQRTEQGDSAMYLCASDRGLNTEAFFGQGTRLTVV.

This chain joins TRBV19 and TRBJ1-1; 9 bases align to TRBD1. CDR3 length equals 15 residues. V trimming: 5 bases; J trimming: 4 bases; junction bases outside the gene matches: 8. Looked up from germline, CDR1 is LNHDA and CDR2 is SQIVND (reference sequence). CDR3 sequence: CASSSPGQGSTEAFF. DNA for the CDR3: TGTGCCAGTAGTTCCCCGGGACAGGGATCCACTGAAGCTTTCTTT.

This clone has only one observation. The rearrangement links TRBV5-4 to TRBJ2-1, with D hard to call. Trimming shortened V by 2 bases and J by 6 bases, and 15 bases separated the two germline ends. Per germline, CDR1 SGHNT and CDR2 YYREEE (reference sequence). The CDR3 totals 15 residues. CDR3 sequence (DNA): TGTGCCAGCAGCTTCCGGTCAACCGCTATCAATGAGCAGTTCTTC. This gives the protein CASSFRSTAINEQFF.

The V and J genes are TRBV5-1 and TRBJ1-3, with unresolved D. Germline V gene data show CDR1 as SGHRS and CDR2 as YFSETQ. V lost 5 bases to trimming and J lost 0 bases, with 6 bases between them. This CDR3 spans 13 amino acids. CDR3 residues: CASSEDSGNTIYF. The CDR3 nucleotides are TGCGCCAGCAGTGAGGACTCTGGAAACACCATATATTTT.

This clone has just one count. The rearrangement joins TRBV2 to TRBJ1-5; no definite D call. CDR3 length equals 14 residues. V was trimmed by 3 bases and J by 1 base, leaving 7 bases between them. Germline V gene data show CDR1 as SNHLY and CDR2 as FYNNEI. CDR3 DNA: TGTGCCAGCAGTGACGGGGAAAGCAATCAGCCCCAGCATTTT. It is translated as CASSDGESNQPQHF. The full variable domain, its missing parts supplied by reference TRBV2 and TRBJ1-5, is EPEVTQTPSHQVTQMGQEVILRCVPISNHLYFYWYRQILGQKVEFLVSFYNNEISEKSEIFDDQFSVERPDGSNFTLKIRSTKLEDSAMYFCASSDGESNQPQHFGDGTRLSIL.

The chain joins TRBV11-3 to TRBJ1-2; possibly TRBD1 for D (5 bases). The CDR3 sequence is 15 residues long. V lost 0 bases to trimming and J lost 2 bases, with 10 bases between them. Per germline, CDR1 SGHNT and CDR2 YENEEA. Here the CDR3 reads CASSLDAGLNYGYTF. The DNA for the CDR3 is TGTGCCAGCAGCTTAGATGCAGGGCTCAACTATGGCTACACCTTC.

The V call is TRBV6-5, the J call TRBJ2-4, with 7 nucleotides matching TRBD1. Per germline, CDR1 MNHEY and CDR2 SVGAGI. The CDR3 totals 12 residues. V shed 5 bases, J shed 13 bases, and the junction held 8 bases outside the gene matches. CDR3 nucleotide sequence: TGTGCCAGCAGTCAGAGGGACAGTCGACAGTACTTC. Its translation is CASSQRDSRQYF.

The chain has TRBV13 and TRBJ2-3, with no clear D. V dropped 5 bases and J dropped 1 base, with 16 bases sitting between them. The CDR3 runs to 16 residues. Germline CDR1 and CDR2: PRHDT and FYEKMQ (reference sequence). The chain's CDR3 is CASSDSRIGGTDTQYF. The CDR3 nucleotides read TGTGCCAGCAGCGATTCTAGAATAGGCGGCACAGATACGCAGTATTTT.

The chain's CDR3 is CASSLLGSGRDTYEQYF. The CDR3 region has the DNA TGTGCCAGCAGCTTATTGGGTAGCGGGAGGGATACCTACGAGCAGTACTTC. The rearrangement uses TRBV7-6 and TRBJ2-7, with TRBD2 matching over 11 bases. The CDR3 has 17 amino acids. Per the germline V gene, CDR1 is SGHVS and CDR2 is FNYEAQ. J lost 2 bases, V lost 2 bases, and 8 bases had no gene match.

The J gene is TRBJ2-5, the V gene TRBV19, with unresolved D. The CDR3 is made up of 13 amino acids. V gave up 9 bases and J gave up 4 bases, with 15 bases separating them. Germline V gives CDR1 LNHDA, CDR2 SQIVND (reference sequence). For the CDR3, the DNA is TGTGCCAGCTCTCCCTCAGTTGCAGAGACCCAGTACTTC. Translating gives CASSPSVAETQYF.

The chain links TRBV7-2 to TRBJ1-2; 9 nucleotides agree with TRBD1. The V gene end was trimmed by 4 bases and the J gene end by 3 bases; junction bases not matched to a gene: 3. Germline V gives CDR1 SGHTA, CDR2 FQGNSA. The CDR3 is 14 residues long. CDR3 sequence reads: CASSSGQGDYGYTF. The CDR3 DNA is TGTGCCAGCAGCTCGGGACAGGGTGACTATGGCTACACCTTC.

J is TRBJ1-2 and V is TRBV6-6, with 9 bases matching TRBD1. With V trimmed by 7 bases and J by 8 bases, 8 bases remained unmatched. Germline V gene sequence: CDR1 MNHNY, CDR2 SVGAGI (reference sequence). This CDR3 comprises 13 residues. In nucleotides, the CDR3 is TGTGCCAGCAACCGACGACAGGGGGAAGGCTACACCTTC. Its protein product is CASNRRQGEGYTF.

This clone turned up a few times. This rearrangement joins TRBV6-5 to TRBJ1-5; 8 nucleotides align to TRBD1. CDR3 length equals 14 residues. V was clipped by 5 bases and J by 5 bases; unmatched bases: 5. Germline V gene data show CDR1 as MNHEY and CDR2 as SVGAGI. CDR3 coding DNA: TGTGCCAGCAGTCTCAGGGGGCCTGATCAGCCCCAGCATTTT. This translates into CASSLRGPDQPQHF.

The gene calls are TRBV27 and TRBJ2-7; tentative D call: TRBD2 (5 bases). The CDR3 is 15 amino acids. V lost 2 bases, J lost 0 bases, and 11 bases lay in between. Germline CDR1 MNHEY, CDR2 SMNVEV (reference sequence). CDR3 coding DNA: TGTGCCAGCAGTTTAGGGAGCGGAAGCTCCTACGAGCAGTACTTC. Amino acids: CASSLGSGSSYEQYF.

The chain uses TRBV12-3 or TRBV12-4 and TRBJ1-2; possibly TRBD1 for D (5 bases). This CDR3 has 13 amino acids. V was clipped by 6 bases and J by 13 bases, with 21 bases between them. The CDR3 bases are TGTGCCAGCAGCCCCCCGGCCGACCGCGGGGGCACCTTC. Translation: CASSPPADRGGTF.